This TCR beta chain was observed in a study of cytomegalovirus exposure and HLA in healthy donors. The table lists this clone with a few counts. What it binds is not known. The PCR used 60 Vbeta and 13 Jbeta primers. The protocol was immunoSEQ multiplex PCR, while the TCRdb copy is restricted to in-frame clones and leaves out a portion. The sample lists some 93,000 clones; more than 55% were seen once. Study-wide points: Presence/absence results assume similar sequencing depth per donor, which may not hold. Sequencing artifact likely explains a cluster of highly shared sequence variants. Later analysis demonstrated an association between a missense DCLRE1C variant and TCR beta V- and J-gene trimming.

The CDR3 totals 14 residues. Trimming took 2 bases from V and 6 from J, leaving 13 bases between them. Germline CDR1 reads ENHRY; CDR2 reads SYGVKD. Material: PBMCs. This clonotype originated in a boy aged 5-17 years in good health and CMV-seropositive. The chain carries TRBV10-3 and TRBJ1-1, with D uncertain. CDR3 sequence: CAISEGEGRPEAFF. CDR3 nucleotides: TGTGCCATCAGTGAGGGCGAGGGTCGGCCTGAAGCTTTCTTT.